These 18 T cell receptor beta chains share one sample of origin, sequenced in a study of T cell responses to AZD1222 COVID-19 vaccine. Method: immunoSEQ multiplex PCR; TCRdb's copy keeps in-frame clones and lacks some. Of 90,000 to 110,000 clones listed, over 80% were seen once; the top ten hold approximately 5%. The source was peripheral blood, collected on day 0 of AZD1222 vaccination. All receptors derive from an adult in good health.

This clone was detected only once. CDR3 bases: TGTGCCAGCTCACCATCCAGGGGGGCGACTGAAGCTTTCTTT. It codes for CASSPSRGATEAFF. The J gene is TRBJ1-1, the V gene TRBV18, with 7 bases fitting TRBD1. The germline V gene encodes CDR1 KGHSH and CDR2 LQKENI. The V and J ends lost 2 bases and 5 bases, in that order; junction bases with no gene match: 5. CDR3 length: 14 residues.

This clone has just one count. The V and J genes are TRBV5-1 and TRBJ1-1; D may be TRBD1 (6 bases). The length of the CDR3 is 15 residues. Trimming took off 4 bases at V and 0 bases at J, with 13 bases between the two ends. Germline values: CDR1 SGHRS, CDR2 YFSETQ. The CDR3 protein is CASSRGGIMNTEAFF. In DNA, the CDR3 is TGCGCCAGCAGCAGAGGGGGGATAATGAACACTGAAGCTTTCTTT.

This chain links TRBV7-3 with TRBJ1-2; D may be TRBD1 (6 bases). This CDR3 comprises 16 residues. Germline assignment: CDR1 SGHTA and CDR2 FQGTGA. V was pared by 5 bases and J by 8 bases, with 24 bases between. The CDR3 here is CASSPKGGGAGEGYTF. CDR3 bases: TGTGCCAGCAGCCCTAAAGGAGGTGGGGCAGGGGAGGGCTACACCTTC.

V is TRBV11-2 and J is TRBJ1-2, with 7 positions matching TRBD1. With 11 bases clipped from V and 4 bases from J, the junction kept 13 bases outside the gene matches. The germline V gene encodes CDR1 SGHAT and CDR2 FQNNGV. CDR3 length: 14 residues. For the CDR3, the DNA is TGTGCCCGCGGTGGGGGCAGGGGGGTCTATGGCTACACCTTC. This codes for CARGGGRGVYGYTF. Looking up the rest from reference TRBV11-2 and TRBJ1-2 gives the full variable domain: EAGVAQSPRYKIIEKRQSVAFWCNPISGHATLYWYQQILGQGPKLLIQFQNNGVVDDSQLPKDRFSAERLKGVDSTLKIQPAKLEDSAVYLCARGGGRGVYGYTFGSGTRLTVV.

This chain uses TRBV27 with TRBJ1-1, with 8 bases identical to TRBD1. This CDR3 region has 13 residues. Germline trimming cut 5 bases from V and 8 bases from J; bases unmatched to any gene: 7. From germline, CDR1 is MNHEY and CDR2 SMNVEV (reference sequence). In DNA, the CDR3 is TGTGCCAGCAGTGGACAGGGAGTAGGGGAAGCTTTCTTT. Translating gives CASSGQGVGEAFF.

In this sample, this clone turned up a few times. The chain links TRBV5-6 to TRBJ2-7; 8 bases fit TRBD2. Trimming removed 4 bases from V and 6 bases from J; junction bases left unmatched: 12. CDR1 is SGHDT, CDR2 YYEEEE, per germline. This CDR3 has 15 amino acids. The CDR3 loop reads CASSPPGGAPLEQYF. CDR3 DNA: TGTGCCAGCAGCCCTCCCGGGGGGGCCCCCCTCGAGCAGTACTTC.

The chain couples TRBV27 to TRBJ2-1, with D possibly TRBD1 on 7 matching bases. The V end was cut by 6 bases, the J end by 6 bases, with 15 bases between. Germline V gene data show CDR1 as MNHEY and CDR2 as SMNVEV (reference sequence). This CDR3 is built from 14 residues. The CDR3 bases are TGTGCCAGCAGGAGGGGTCAGGGGGGCAATGAGCAGTTCTTC. This gives the protein CASRRGQGGNEQFF.

V usage is TRBV7-9 and J usage is TRBJ2-5; TRBD2 matches 12 bases. Germline values: CDR1 SEHNR, CDR2 FQNEAQ (reference sequence). The junction had 10 bases not matched to a gene; V was cut back by 3 bases and J by 2 bases. This CDR3 region has 18 residues. CDR3 amino acids: CASSFRLAGGPRQETQYF. Written as DNA, the CDR3 is TGTGCCAGCAGCTTTAGGCTAGCGGGGGGGCCTAGGCAAGAGACCCAGTACTTC.

This rearrangement joins TRBV11-2 to TRBJ2-3; no clear D. Trimming pared 1 base from V and 4 bases from J, leaving 12 bases between. Germline CDR1 reads SGHAT; CDR2 reads FQNNGV. This CDR3 has 15 amino acids. The CDR3 DNA follows: TGTGCCAGCAGCTTAGCCTCAATTCGGGCAGATACGCAGTATTTT. Its translation: CASSLASIRADTQYF.

The chain couples TRBV5-1 to TRBJ1-2; D is ambiguous. The germline V gene has CDR1 SGHRS and CDR2 YFSETQ. The V end lost 0 bases, the J end lost 6 bases, and 18 bases lay between the germline ends. This CDR3 has 16 amino acids. The CDR3 sequence: CASSLDGSSTTDGYTF. CDR3 coding DNA: TGCGCCAGCAGCTTGGATGGGTCTTCCACCACTGATGGCTACACCTTC.

The chain links TRBV11-2 to TRBJ1-5; D call uncertain. Germline loops: CDR1 SGHAT, CDR2 FQNNGV. The CDR3 totals 13 residues. V was clipped by 0 bases and J by 1 base, with 1 base between them. The CDR3 coding sequence is TGTGCCAGCAGCTTAGACAGCAATCAGCCCCAGCATTTT. It translates to CASSLDSNQPQHF.

DNA for the CDR3: TGTGCCAGCAGCCAAGATAGAAGTGGGGGGTACCAAGAGACCCAGTACTTC. Protein: CASSQDRSGGYQETQYF. The chain has TRBV4-2 and TRBJ2-5, with a possible D match to TRBD2 (6 bases). CDR3 length equals 17 residues. V was trimmed by 0 bases and J by 0 bases, leaving 14 bases between them. Germline CDR1 and CDR2: LGHNA and YNFKEQ.

This clone was detected once. The chain has TRBV12-3 or TRBV12-4 and TRBJ1-2; weak D call: TRBD1 (6 bases). The CDR3 loop spans 13 amino acids. V was cut by 7 bases and J by 4 bases, with 13 bases left in between. The CDR3 region has the DNA TGTGCCAGCACCCCGACAGGCCCCTATGGCTACACCTTC. Translated, it gives CASTPTGPYGYTF.

This CDR3 is CASSPRGPGHEQFF. The DNA for the CDR3 is TGTGCCAGCAGCCCTCGCGGCCCAGGCCATGAGCAGTTCTTC. The gene calls are TRBV11-2 and TRBJ2-1; D call uncertain. Germline loops: CDR1 SGHAT, CDR2 FQNNGV. The CDR3 spans 14 residues. The V and J ends lost 5 bases and 8 bases respectively, with 16 bases between them.

The chain employs TRBV23-1 and TRBJ1-1; D possibly corresponds to TRBD1 (6 bases). TRBV23-1 carries the ORF label, with uncertain function. Between the trimmed V and J ends, which lost 0 bases and 5 bases, there was a span of 13 bases. The length of the CDR3 is 15 residues. For the CDR3, the DNA is TGCGCCAGCAGTCAATCCCGGGGGGGCCGGACTGAAGCTTTCTTT. This sequence encodes CASSQSRGGRTEAFF.

The chain recombines TRBV2 with TRBJ2-7, with D perhaps assigned TRBD1 or TRBD2 (5 bases each). This CDR3 spans 13 amino acids. Trimming pared 7 bases from V and 2 bases from J, leaving 12 bases between. Germline CDR1 is SNHLY and CDR2 is FYNNEI. DNA of the CDR3: TGTGCCAGCAAGAGGGGACCTACCTACGAGCAGTACTTC. Protein: CASKRGPTYEQYF.

Here the CDR3 reads CASRRLAGGSTDTQYF. The CDR3 nucleotides are TGTGCCAGCCGTAGACTAGCGGGGGGGAGCACAGATACGCAGTATTTT. The J gene is TRBJ2-3, the V gene TRBV2; 14 bases are shared with TRBD2. The CDR3 runs 16 residues. The trim removed 8 bases at V and 0 bases at J, leaving 4 bases unmatched. CDR1 and CDR2 from the germline V gene are SNHLY and FYNNEI.

The gene calls are TRBV5-4 and TRBJ2-3, with 7 bases that match TRBD1. Trimming at V came to 0 bases and at J to 3 bases, leaving 4 bases not matched to a gene. Per germline, CDR1 SGHNT and CDR2 YYREEE (reference sequence). This CDR3 is 15 amino acids long. CDR3 residues: CASSLDQGVTDTQYF. In nucleotides, the CDR3 is TGTGCCAGCAGCTTGGATCAGGGGGTGACAGATACGCAGTATTTT.